In its sample, the clone carrying this TCR beta chain was seen a few times. Its cognate antigen is unknown. This specimen comes from a study of T cell responses to AZD1222 COVID-19 vaccine. Regarding the study as a whole: The number of AZD1222 recipients seropositive at baseline was only 5 to 7. The donors showed a predominance of white British ancestry and of females, with possible underestimation of clonal diversity. As reported, nearly half of all spike-specific TCRs target variant regions that are unmutated.

Looked up from germline, CDR1 is SGDLS and CDR2 is YYNGEE. Trimming cost V 4 bases and J 6 bases, with 14 bases left between them. This CDR3 comprises 15 residues. Clones were sequenced by immunoSEQ multiplex PCR, and TCRdb holds only the in-frame ones, with some missing. This sample has some 100,000 clones, with roughly 88% found just once. The sequences come from peripheral blood, collected on day 0 of MenACWY control vaccination. The receptor was derived from an adult in good health. The chain carries TRBV9 and TRBJ1-6, with D maybe TRBD1 (5 bases). In DNA, the CDR3 is TGTGCCAGCAGCACCCGGGGCGGGGGTAATTCACCCCTCCACTTT. Protein product: CASSTRGGGNSPLHF. Full variable domain (rest looked up from reference TRBV9 and TRBJ1-6): DSGVTQTPKHLITATGQRVTLRCSPRSGDLSVYWYQQSLDQGLQFLIQYYNGEERAKGNILERFSAQQFPDLHSELNLSSLELGDSALYFCASSTRGGGNSPLHFGNGTRLTVT.